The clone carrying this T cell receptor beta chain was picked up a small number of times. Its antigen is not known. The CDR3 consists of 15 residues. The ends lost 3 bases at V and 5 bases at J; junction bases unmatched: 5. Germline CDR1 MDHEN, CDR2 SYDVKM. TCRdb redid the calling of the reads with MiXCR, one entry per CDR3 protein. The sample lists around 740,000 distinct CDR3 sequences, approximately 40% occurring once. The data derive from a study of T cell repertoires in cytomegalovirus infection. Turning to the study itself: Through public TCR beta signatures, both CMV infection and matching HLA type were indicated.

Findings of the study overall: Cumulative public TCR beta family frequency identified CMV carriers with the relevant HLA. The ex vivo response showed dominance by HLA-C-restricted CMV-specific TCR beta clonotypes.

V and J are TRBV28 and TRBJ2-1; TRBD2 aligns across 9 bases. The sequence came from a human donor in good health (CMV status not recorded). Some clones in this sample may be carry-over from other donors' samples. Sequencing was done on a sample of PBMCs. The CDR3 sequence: CASSFRGRAHNEQFF. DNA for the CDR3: TGTGCCAGCAGTTTTCGCGGGAGGGCCCACAATGAGCAGTTCTTC.